Listed below are T cell receptor beta chains from one sample, sequenced in a study of blood T cell repertoires in COVID-19. Repertoires were generated with immunoSEQ multiplex PCR, while TCRdb's copy carries only in-frame clones and drops some. The table shows about 190,000 clones, with almost 80% occurring only once. The sample was peripheral blood. All receptors come from a man aged 60-69 years with active or convalescent COVID-19. Both conserved end residues are part of each CDR3. Fields, in order: V gene, D gene, clone size, J gene, CDR3 protein, CDR3 DNA. A D gene is named only where the DNA matches it firmly. Clone size appears in some rows only: once, few, many, or a class for an expanded clone.

TRBV28	NA	few	TRBJ1-1	CASSSQGPEAFF	TGTGCCAGCAGTTCCCAGGGCCCCGAAGCTTTCTTT
TRBV28	NA	NA	TRBJ2-7	CASSESGAIYEQYF	TGTGCCAGCAGTGAAAGCGGAGCAATCTACGAGCAGTACTTC
TRBV6-5	NA	NA	TRBJ2-1	CASSRGVPGDEQFF	TGTGCCAGCAGCCGTGGAGTCCCCGGGGATGAGCAGTTCTTC
TRBV4-3	NA	NA	TRBJ2-1	CASSPRLQGRSYNEQFF	TGCGCCAGCAGCCCCCGATTACAGGGTCGCTCCTACAATGAGCAGTTCTTC
TRBV21-1	NA	NA	TRBJ2-1	CASSTGLAGPIYNEQFF	TGTGCCAGCAGCACTGGACTAGCGGGACCCATCTACAATGAGCAGTTCTTC
TRBV7-2	TRBD2	once	TRBJ2-2	CAGRDTGELFF	TGTGCTGGGAGGGACACCGGGGAGCTGTTTTTT
TRBV5-6	NA	once	TRBJ1-2	CASSLVRYGYTF	TGTGCCAGCAGCTTGGTCAGATATGGCTACACCTTC
TRBV7-3	TRBD1	NA	TRBJ2-2	CASSFLAGGAGGELFF	TGTGCCAGCAGCTTCCTAGCAGGGGGCGCAGGCGGGGAGCTGTTTTTT
TRBV11-2	TRBD1	NA	TRBJ1-1	CASSKGQGRTEAFF	TGTGCCAGCAGCAAAGGACAGGGAAGAACTGAAGCTTTCTTT
TRBV5-1	TRBD1	once	TRBJ2-5	CASSPGQGEQTQYF	TGCGCCAGCAGTCCTGGACAGGGGGAGCAGACCCAGTACTTC
TRBV5-1	TRBD1	NA	TRBJ2-7	CASSFTSVTGGFYEQYF	TGCGCCAGCAGCTTCACCTCCGTGACAGGGGGCTTTTACGAGCAGTACTTC
TRBV7-6	NA	NA	TRBJ2-7	CASSSFSSYEQYF	TGTGCCAGCAGCTCTTTTAGCTCCTACGAGCAGTACTTC
TRBV5-1	TRBD1	NA	TRBJ2-2	CASHNRQGTDTGELFF	TGCGCCAGCCACAACCGACAGGGAACGGACACCGGGGAGCTGTTTTTT
TRBV19	TRBD1	NA	TRBJ2-1	CASRSLRDSSSYNEQFF	TGTGCCAGTAGATCCTTAAGGGACAGTAGCTCCTACAATGAGCAGTTCTTC
TRBV7-8	NA	NA	TRBJ2-2	CASSLADRYTGELFF	TGTGCCAGCAGCTTAGCCGACAGATACACCGGGGAGCTGTTTTTT
TRBV19	NA	many	TRBJ1-5	CASSIQGSNQPQHF	TGTGCCAGTAGTATACAGGGAAGCAATCAGCCCCAGCATTTT
TRBV28	NA	NA	TRBJ1-3	CASGASALSGNTIYF	TGTGCCAGCGGTGCCAGTGCTCTCTCTGGAAACACCATATATTTT
TRBV2	NA	NA	TRBJ2-2	CASGDRFYGELFF	TGTGCCAGCGGCGACAGGTTTTACGGGGAGCTGTTTTTT
TRBV7-7	NA	few	TRBJ2-7	CASTDPDSYEQYF	TGTGCCAGCACCGACCCGGACAGCTACGAGCAGTACTTC
TRBV6-5	TRBD1	NA	TRBJ1-2	CASSYFRGHYGYTF	TGTGCCAGCAGTTACTTCAGGGGGCACTATGGCTACACCTTC
TRBV27	TRBD2	NA	TRBJ2-1	CASSPGLAGSNEQFF	TGTGCCAGCAGCCCCGGACTAGCGGGAAGCAATGAGCAGTTCTTC
TRBV28	NA	NA	TRBJ1-5	CASRSGWRQPQHF	TGTGCCAGCAGGTCCGGTTGGCGGCAGCCCCAGCATTTT
TRBV21-1	NA	NA	TRBJ2-7	CASRSRGDGEQYF	TGTGCCAGCAGATCACGGGGGGACGGAGAGCAGTACTTC
TRBV28	TRBD2	NA	TRBJ2-7	CASSPLLAGEVQQYF	TGTGCCAGCAGCCCCCTACTAGCGGGAGAGGTGCAGCAGTACTTC
TRBV27	NA	NA	TRBJ2-5	CASSPRGRAETQYF	TGTGCCAGCAGTCCTCGAGGGAGAGCTGAGACCCAGTACTTC
TRBV28	NA	NA	TRBJ2-3	CASSLFAGSTDTQYF	TGTGCCAGCAGTTTGTTTGCGGGTAGTACAGATACGCAGTATTTT
TRBV5-1	TRBD2	NA	TRBJ2-2	CASSPLAGGQNTGELFF	TGCGCCAGCAGCCCGCTAGCGGGAGGGCAGAACACCGGGGAGCTGTTTTTT
TRBV5-3	TRBD1	NA	TRBJ1-1	CARSPTGGCTEAFF	TGTGCCAGAAGCCCGACAGGGGGCTGCACTGAAGCTTTCTTT
TRBV5-5	TRBD1	NA	TRBJ2-5	CASSLRDRGGRETQYF	TGTGCCAGCAGCTTGCGCGACAGGGGAGGACGAGAGACCCAGTACTTC
TRBV6-2/TRBV6-3	TRBD1	NA	TRBJ1-2	CASSLRDRFYGYTF	TGTGCCAGCAGCCTGCGGGACAGATTCTATGGCTACACCTTC
TRBV4-2	NA	NA	TRBJ1-3	CASSQVDRLKGNTIYF	TGTGCCAGCAGCCAAGTTGACAGGCTGAAGGGAAACACCATATATTTT
TRBV4-1	NA	NA	TRBJ2-3	CASSQVGGGYTDTQYF	TGCGCCAGCAGCCAAGTCGGTGGAGGGTACACAGATACGCAGTATTTT
TRBV4-2	NA	NA	TRBJ2-3	CASSQDGATSPTDTQYF	TGTGCCAGCAGCCAAGATGGGGCCACCTCCCCCACAGATACGCAGTATTTT
TRBV10-1	TRBD2	NA	TRBJ2-3	CASSELWRSSGRAVTDTQYF	TGCGCCAGCAGTGAGTTATGGCGGTCGAGCGGGAGGGCCGTAACAGATACGCAGTATTTT
TRBV12-3/TRBV12-4	NA	NA	TRBJ1-1	CASSGPNTEAFF	TGTGCCAGCAGTGGGCCGAACACTGAAGCTTTCTTT
TRBV3-1/TRBV3-2	NA	NA	TRBJ2-3	CASSQSADTQYF	TGTGCCAGCAGCCAATCAGCAGATACGCAGTATTTT
TRBV18	NA	NA	TRBJ2-1	CASSPEGNEQFF	TGTGCCAGCTCACCAGAGGGCAATGAGCAGTTCTTC
TRBV5-6	NA	NA	TRBJ1-2	CASSLSGNYGYTF	TGTGCCAGCAGCTTATCGGGAAACTATGGCTACACCTTC
TRBV6-2/TRBV6-3	TRBD2	NA	TRBJ2-7	CASSLGRWREDEQYF	TGTGCCAGCAGCCTCGGACGATGGCGGGAGGACGAGCAGTACTTC
TRBV19	TRBD1	NA	TRBJ1-2	CASSIGTGGVYGYTF	TGTGCCAGTAGTATTGGGACAGGGGGCGTCTATGGCTACACCTTC
TRBV5-1	NA	NA	TRBJ1-4	CASKRGLDEKLFF	TGCGCCAGCAAAAGGGGGTTAGATGAAAAACTGTTTTTT
TRBV4-3	NA	NA	TRBJ1-5	CASSQDNIYWPQHF	TGCGCCAGCAGCCAAGATAACATTTATTGGCCCCAGCATTTT
TRBV28	TRBD2	NA	TRBJ2-7	CAVAGGVNEQYF	TGTGCCGTAGCGGGAGGAGTGAACGAGCAGTACTTC
TRBV18	TRBD2	NA	TRBJ2-5	CASSASGGEETQYF	TGTGCCAGCTCTGCTAGCGGGGGGGAAGAGACCCAGTACTTC
TRBV28	NA	NA	TRBJ2-1	CASWTLGNEQFF	TGTGCCAGCTGGACTTTAGGGAATGAGCAGTTCTTC
TRBV12-3/TRBV12-4	NA	NA	TRBJ2-3	CASSLLTDTQYF	TGTGCCAGCAGTTTATTAACAGATACGCAGTATTTT
TRBV5-6	NA	NA	TRBJ2-1	CASSLGQITYNEQFF	TGTGCCAGCAGCTTGGGTCAGATCACCTACAATGAGCAGTTCTTC
TRBV28	TRBD1	NA	TRBJ2-2	CASTLGRTGNTGELFF	TGTGCCAGCACCTTGGGTCGGACAGGGAACACCGGGGAGCTGTTTTTT
TRBV2	TRBD1	NA	TRBJ1-4	CASSAGTGVEKLFF	TGTGCCAGCAGTGCCGGGACAGGGGTTGAAAAACTGTTTTTT
TRBV27	NA	NA	TRBJ2-7	CASSFRASSSYEQYF	TGTGCCAGCAGTTTTAGGGCTAGCTCCTCCTACGAGCAGTACTTC
TRBV7-9	NA	NA	TRBJ1-1	CASSLIGQRVNTEAFF	TGTGCCAGCAGCTTAATCGGCCAGAGGGTGAACACTGAAGCTTTCTTT
TRBV5-6	TRBD2	NA	TRBJ2-1	CASSLAVAGEYYNEQFF	TGTGCCAGCAGCTTGGCCGTAGCGGGAGAATACTACAATGAGCAGTTCTTC
TRBV29-1	NA	once	TRBJ2-7	CSVRGSYEQYF	TGCAGCGTCCGGGGTTCCTACGAGCAGTACTTC
TRBV10-2	TRBD1	NA	TRBJ1-2	CASTGQNSYGYTF	TGCGCCAGTACGGGACAGAACTCCTATGGCTACACCTTC